The 2 T cell receptor beta chains in this list originate from one sample, sequenced in a study of blood T cell repertoires in COVID-19. Generated by immunoSEQ multiplex PCR, the TCRdb table keeps only in-frame clones and is missing some. The sample yields 470,000 or so clones, approximately 90% seen once. The sequencing sample was made of peripheral blood. These receptors were collected from a woman aged 25 to 39 with acute or convalescent COVID-19.

This sequence joins TRBV15 and TRBJ2-5; D is possibly TRBD2 (7 bases). The CDR3 runs 15 residues. Trimming cost V 3 bases and J 5 bases, with 16 bases left between them. CDR1 is LNHNV, CDR2 YYDKDF, per germline (reference sequence). Here the CDR3 reads CATSRPPGEGETQYF. Here the CDR3 DNA reads TGTGCCACCAGCAGGCCGCCAGGGGAGGGGGAGACCCAGTACTTC.

The chain couples TRBV10-1 to TRBJ1-6, with a weak D call TRBD1 (6 bases). The CDR3 loop spans 18 amino acids. V was clipped by 3 bases and J by 9 bases, with 24 bases between them. Per the germline V gene, CDR1 is WNHNN and CDR2 is SYGVQD (reference sequence). The CDR3 loop is CASSEKVGGAPLGSPLHF. The DNA for the CDR3 is TGCGCCAGCAGTGAAAAGGTTGGGGGGGCCCCTCTGGGTTCACCCCTCCACTTT.